These T cell receptor beta chains were read from a single sample in a study of PD-1 blockade in classical Hodgkin lymphoma. Some clones are missing from TCRdb's copy, which holds only in-frame ones; the method was immunoSEQ multiplex PCR. This table holds around 43,000 clones, roughly 91% found once. Sequencing used peripheral blood mononuclear cells (PBMCs). The receptors were gathered from a human donor with classical Hodgkin lymphoma. CDR3s include the opening cysteine and the closing phenylalanine or tryptophan. The order of the fields is V gene, J gene, D gene, clone size, CDR3 protein, CDR3 DNA. A D gene is named only where the DNA matches it firmly. Only part of the rows carry a size: once, few, many, or a class if the clone is expanded.

TRBV4-1	TRBJ2-1	TRBD2	-	CASSQESGLAGSNEQFF	TGCGCCAGCAGCCAAGAATCGGGACTAGCGGGATCGAATGAGCAGTTCTTC
TRBV5-4	TRBJ1-1	TRBD1	-	CASSLLLDRDRDTEAFF	TGTGCCAGCAGCTTGCTTCTTGACAGGGATCGTGACACTGAAGCTTTCTTT
TRBV7-8	TRBJ2-1	TRBD1	-	CASSAQGVEQFF	TGTGCCAGCAGCGCACAGGGGGTGGAGCAGTTCTTC
TRBV9	TRBJ2-2	-	-	CASSGQTGELFF	TGTGCCAGCAGCGGTCAAACCGGGGAGCTGTTTTTT
TRBV19	TRBJ2-1	-	-	CASSPLSGISSYNEQFF	TGTGCCAGTAGTCCCTTAAGTGGGATCTCTAGCTACAATGAGCAGTTCTTC
TRBV4-1	TRBJ1-2	TRBD1	-	CASSPGGVLGNYGYTF	TGCGCCAGCAGCCCAGGGGGCGTGTTAGGTAACTATGGCTACACCTTC
TRBV5-1	TRBJ2-2	-	-	CASSLSSGNTGELFF	TGCGCCAGCAGCTTGAGTAGCGGGAACACCGGGGAGCTGTTTTTT
TRBV29-1	TRBJ2-1	TRBD1	-	CSVEGVDRAQFF	TGCAGCGTTGAAGGAGTGGACAGGGCGCAGTTCTTC
TRBV30	TRBJ1-5	TRBD1	-	CAWTSRGQGGQPQHF	TGTGCCTGGACCTCTCGGGGACAGGGTGGTCAGCCCCAGCATTTT
TRBV2	TRBJ2-5	-	-	CASSSVRETQYF	TGTGCCAGCAGCTCGGTCCGAGAGACCCAGTACTTC
TRBV6-5	TRBJ1-5	TRBD1	-	CASSRYRGLGQPQHF	TGTGCCAGCAGTAGATACAGGGGCTTGGGTCAGCCCCAGCATTTT
TRBV28	TRBJ2-3	TRBD1	-	CASRQGARDTQYF	TGTGCCAGCAGGCAGGGGGCGCGAGATACGCAGTATTTT
TRBV13	TRBJ2-1	-	-	CASSQGEGQFF	TGTGCCAGCAGCCAAGGTGAGGGGCAGTTCTTC
TRBV18	TRBJ2-7	-	-	CASSPGSYEQYF	TGTGCCAGCTCACCGGGCAGCTACGAGCAGTACTTC
TRBV5-1	TRBJ2-5	-	once	CASSSLLIYNSQETQYF	TGCGCCAGCAGCTCATTGCTCATATACAACTCCCAAGAGACCCAGTACTTC
TRBV5-1	TRBJ2-2	TRBD2	-	CASSRPAGRTGELFF	TGCGCCAGCAGTAGGCCAGCGGGAAGGACCGGGGAGCTGTTTTTT
TRBV6-1	TRBJ2-3	-	-	CASTPRWADTQYF	TGTGCCAGCACTCCCCGATGGGCCGATACGCAGTATTTT
TRBV5-1	TRBJ2-2	TRBD1	once	CASSLFGTGANTGELFF	TGCGCCAGCAGCTTGTTCGGGACAGGGGCTAACACCGGGGAGCTGTTTTTT
TRBV5-4	TRBJ1-2	-	-	CASSLRGRDGYTF	TGTGCCAGCAGCTTGCGGGGAAGAGATGGCTACACCTTC
TRBV6-1	TRBJ1-2	TRBD1	few	CASRVGQGNDYGYTF	TGTGCCAGCAGAGTGGGACAGGGTAATGACTATGGCTACACCTTC
TRBV7-9	TRBJ1-5	-	-	CASSPEGRGQPQHF	TGTGCCAGCAGCCCTGAGGGAAGAGGTCAGCCCCAGCATTTT
TRBV7-6	TRBJ2-3	-	-	CASSLFSSDTQYF	TGTGCCAGCAGCTTATTTTCTTCAGATACGCAGTATTTT
TRBV19	TRBJ1-1	TRBD1	-	CASSATGAVTEAFF	TGTGCCAGTAGTGCGACAGGGGCGGTCACTGAAGCTTTCTTT
TRBV7-9	TRBJ1-5	-	-	CASSSEGNLEPQHF	TGTGCCAGCAGCTCCGAGGGGAACCTCGAGCCCCAGCATTTT
TRBV6-5	TRBJ2-5	-	-	CASSRLGDQETQYF	TGTGCCAGCAGTCGACTAGGAGATCAAGAGACCCAGTACTTC
TRBV29-1	TRBJ2-6	-	-	CSVEGGSGANVLTF	TGCAGCGTTGAAGGGGGGTCTGGGGCCAACGTCCTGACTTTC